This T cell receptor beta chain was documented in a study of identical twins. This clonotype was counted only a few times. The germline V gene has CDR1 MNHEY and CDR2 SVGEGT. After removal of 7 bases from V and 9 bases from J, the junction contained 7 bases not matched to a gene. This CDR3 is 15 amino acids long. From the 5' RACE reads, TCRdb called clonotypes with MiXCR, one entry per CDR3 protein. The sample carries 400,000 to 500,000 distinct CDR3 sequences, about a fifth recorded once. The chain joins TRBV6-2 or TRBV6-3 to TRBJ2-1; 15 bases align to TRBD2. Sequences were obtained from naive T cells sorted from blood. This receptor was identified in a man aged 50 to 60 in good health. The CDR3 protein is CASTGLAGGNIEQFF. The CDR3 bases are TGTGCCAGCACCGGACTAGCGGGAGGGAACATTGAGCAGTTCTTC.